This T cell receptor (beta chain) emerged from a study of blood T cell repertoires in COVID-19. Germline V gives CDR1 SGHNT, CDR2 YENEEA. V lost 5 bases and J 6 bases, leaving 16 bases between the germline ends. This CDR3 has 15 residues. Here immunoSEQ multiplex PCR was the method, and the copy in TCRdb shows in-frame clones only, minus some. The table has about 74,000 clones, roughly 90% seen once. The sequenced material came from peripheral blood. The chain couples TRBV11-3 to TRBJ2-2, with D possibly being TRBD2 (6 bases). The TCR comes from an older woman with active COVID-19. The CDR3 here is CASSRGGDLSGELFF. The CDR3 nucleotides are TGTGCCAGCAGCCGCGGAGGGGACCTTTCCGGGGAGCTGTTTTTT.